This TCR beta chain was recorded in a study of memory CD4+ T cells and cytomegalovirus serostatus. Study-level information: Of the healthy Belgian adults, 9 were CMV seropositive and about 24 seronegative.

This clone was seen once. Its antigen remains unidentified. The sort gate was single viable CD3+CD4+CD8-CD45RO+ cells for memory CD4+ T cells. Serum IgG to CMV pp150, pp28, p38 and p52 defined serostatus. Method: immunoSEQ multiplex PCR; TCRdb's copy keeps in-frame clones and lacks some. In the table there are approximately 60,000 clones, about 80% of which are singletons. Whole-study findings and limits: About 40% of the roughly 160 known CMV-associated TCRbeta sequences appeared in CD4+ memory.

Per germline, CDR1 MNHNS and CDR2 SASEGT. This CDR3 has 15 amino acids. Trimming took off 6 bases at V and 2 bases at J, with 16 bases between the two ends. This chain links TRBV6-1 with TRBJ1-2; D remains ambiguous. Sequencing was performed on memory CD4+ T cells from blood. The TCR sequence derives from an adult in good health and CMV-seropositive. CDR3 nucleotides: TGTGCCAGCAGACGCGCAGGCCGTCTCAACTATGGCTACACCTTC. Translation gives CASRRAGRLNYGYTF.